Below, 8 T cell receptor beta chains from the same sample are listed, as sequenced in a study of OX40 agonist ivuxolimab in advanced cancers. Assay: immunoSEQ multiplex PCR; the TCRdb copy retains only in-frame clones and omits some. This sample has approximately 18,000 clones, with approximately 80% found just once. The material was CD4+ or CD8+ T cells sorted from blood, obtained in a trial of the OX40 agonist ivuxolimab. The receptors were sampled from an adult with an advanced solid tumor such as melanoma, head and neck, liver or kidney cancer.

The chain is built from TRBV15 and TRBJ2-1; D is tentatively TRBD1 or TRBD2 (6 bases each). With 3 bases removed from V and 8 bases from J, the gap between germline ends came to 14 bases. The CDR3 runs 14 residues. Germline V lookup: CDR1 LNHNV, CDR2 YYDKDF (reference sequence). This chain's CDR3 is CATSSRRGADEQFF. Here the CDR3 DNA reads TGTGCCACCAGCAGCCGAAGGGGGGCGGATGAGCAGTTCTTC.

The J gene is TRBJ2-3, the V gene TRBV9; 8 bases agree with TRBD2. The CDR3 totals 15 residues. The V and J ends lost 0 bases and 2 bases, in that order; junction bases with no gene match: 2. Per germline, CDR1 SGDLS and CDR2 YYNGEE. The CDR3: CASSVDGGVTDTQYF. DNA of the CDR3: TGTGCCAGCAGCGTAGACGGGGGGGTCACAGATACGCAGTATTTT.

This chain connects TRBV7-9 to TRBJ2-5, with D unclear. V lost 2 bases, J lost 2 bases, and 15 bases lay in between. Per germline, CDR1 SEHNR and CDR2 FQNEAQ (reference sequence). The CDR3 contains 16 residues. CDR3 protein: CASSLFELQPQETQYF. The CDR3 DNA reads as TGTGCCAGCAGCTTATTCGAGCTGCAGCCGCAAGAGACCCAGTACTTC. The whole variable domain, remainder taken from reference TRBV7-9 and TRBJ2-5, is DTGVSQNPRHKITKRGQNVTFRCDPISEHNRLYWYRQTLGQGPEFLTYFQNEAQLEKSRLLSDRFSAERPKGSFSTLEIQRTEQGDSAMYLCASSLFELQPQETQYFGPGTRLLVL.

The chain carries TRBV9 and TRBJ2-3, with a possible D match to TRBD2 (5 bases). The germline CDR1 and CDR2 sequences are SGDLS and YYNGEE. V was trimmed by 3 bases and J by 0 bases, leaving 8 bases between them. The CDR3 spans 14 residues. The CDR3 protein is CASSARTSTDTQYF. The DNA of the CDR3 is TGTGCCAGCAGCGCCCGGACTAGCACAGATACGCAGTATTTT. The variable domain in full, with the rest retrieved from reference TRBV9 and TRBJ2-3, is DSGVTQTPKHLITATGQRVTLRCSPRSGDLSVYWYQQSLDQGLQFLIQYYNGEERAKGNILERFSAQQFPDLHSELNLSSLELGDSALYFCASSARTSTDTQYFGPGTRLTVL.

This clone came up once. V is TRBV5-4 and J is TRBJ2-1, with 12 bases aligning to TRBD1. V lost 4 bases and J lost 9; bases outside the gene matches: 11. CDR1 is SGHNT and CDR2 is YYREEE in the germline V gene (reference sequence). The CDR3 contains 16 residues. As DNA, the CDR3 is TGTGCCAGCAGCGCTCCGGGACAGGGGGCTAGCGTTGAGCAGTTCTTC. Translating gives CASSAPGQGASVEQFF.

V and J are TRBV28 and TRBJ2-4; perhaps TRBD2 as D (7 bases). The ends were cut back, 5 bases at V and 3 bases at J, with 11 bases in the middle. Germline CDR1 MDHEN, CDR2 SYDVKM. The CDR3 runs 14 residues. CDR3 sequence reads: CASSLGGRKNIQYF. The CDR3 DNA reads TGTGCCAGCAGTCTGGGGGGGCGCAAAAACATTCAGTACTTC.

The CDR3 region is CASSSSGEQFF. For the CDR3, the DNA is TGTGCCAGCAGTTCCTCGGGGGAGCAGTTCTTC. The rearrangement uses TRBV6-5 and TRBJ2-1; D perhaps matches TRBD2 (5 bases). The CDR3 contains 11 residues. V was shortened by 4 bases and J by 10 bases, with 8 bases between the two germline ends. Germline V lookup: CDR1 MNHEY, CDR2 SVGAGI.

The genes are TRBV6-1 and TRBJ2-7, with 11 nucleotides matching TRBD2. The germline V gene encodes CDR1 MNHNS and CDR2 SASEGT. This CDR3 is built from 15 residues. Unmatched junction bases numbered 3, after V lost 1 base and J lost 4 bases. CDR3 in amino acids: CASSEGLAGFYEQYF. The CDR3 nucleotides read TGTGCCAGCAGTGAAGGACTAGCGGGATTTTACGAGCAGTACTTC.